This TCR beta chain was identified during a study of cytomegalovirus exposure and HLA in healthy donors. General study results and limits: In a later analysis, V- and J-gene trimming of beta chains associated with a DCLRE1C missense variant, replicated independently. Later analysis found that TCR beta chains associated with HLA were more clonally expanded than other, equally common chains.

Vbeta (60) and Jbeta (13) primers were used in the PCR. Only in-frame clones appear in the TCRdb table, and some are missing; sequencing was by immunoSEQ multiplex PCR. The sample has around 130,000 clones, 80% seen once. Concerning this clone itself: What it binds is not known.

Looked up from germline, CDR1 is SGHNT and CDR2 is YYREEE (reference sequence). V lost 0 bases and J lost 3, with 13 bases in between. The CDR3 is 15 amino acids. Specimen: PBMCs. The rearrangement uses TRBV5-4 and TRBJ2-7; D possibly corresponds to TRBD2 (6 bases). The receptor comes from a middle-aged woman in good health and CMV-seronegative. For the CDR3, the DNA is TGTGCCAGCAGCTTGGGGACTAACGCCCTCTACGAGCAGTACTTC. Translating gives CASSLGTNALYEQYF.